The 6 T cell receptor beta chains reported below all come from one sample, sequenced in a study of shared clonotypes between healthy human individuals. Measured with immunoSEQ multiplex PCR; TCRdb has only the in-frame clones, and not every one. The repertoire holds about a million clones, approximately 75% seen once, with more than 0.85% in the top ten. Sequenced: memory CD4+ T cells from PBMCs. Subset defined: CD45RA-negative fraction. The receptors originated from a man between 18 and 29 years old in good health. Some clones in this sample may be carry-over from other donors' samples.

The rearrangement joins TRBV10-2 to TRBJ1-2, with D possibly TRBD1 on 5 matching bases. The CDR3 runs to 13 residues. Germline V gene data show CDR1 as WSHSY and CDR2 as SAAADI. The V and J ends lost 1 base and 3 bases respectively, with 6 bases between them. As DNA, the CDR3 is TGCGCCAGCAGTGAGTGGGGGGACTATGGCTACACCTTC. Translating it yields CASSEWGDYGYTF.

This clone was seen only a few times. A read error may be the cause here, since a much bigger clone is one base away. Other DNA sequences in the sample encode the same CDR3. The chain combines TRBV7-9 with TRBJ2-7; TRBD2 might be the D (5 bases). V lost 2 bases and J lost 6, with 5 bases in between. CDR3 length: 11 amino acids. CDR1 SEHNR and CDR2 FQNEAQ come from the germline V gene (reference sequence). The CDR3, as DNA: TGTGCCAGCAGCTTACGGGGCGAGCAGTACTTC. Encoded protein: CASSLRGEQYF. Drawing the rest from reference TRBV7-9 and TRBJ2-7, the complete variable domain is DTGVSQNPRHKITKRGQNVTFRCDPISEHNRLYWYRQTLGQGPEFLTYFQNEAQLEKSRLLSDRFSAERPKGSFSTLEIQRTEQGDSAMYLCASSLRGEQYFGPGTRLTVT.

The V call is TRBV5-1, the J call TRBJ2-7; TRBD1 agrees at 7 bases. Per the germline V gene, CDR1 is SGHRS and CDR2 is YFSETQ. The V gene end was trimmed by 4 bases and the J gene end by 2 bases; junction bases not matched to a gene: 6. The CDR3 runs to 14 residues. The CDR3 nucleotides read TGCGCCAGCAGCCTAAACAGGGGTGCCTACGAGCAGTACTTC. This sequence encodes CASSLNRGAYEQYF.

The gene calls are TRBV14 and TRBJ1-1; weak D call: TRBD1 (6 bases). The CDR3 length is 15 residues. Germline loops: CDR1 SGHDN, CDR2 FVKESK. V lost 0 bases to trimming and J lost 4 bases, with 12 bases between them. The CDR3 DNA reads TGTGCCAGCAGCCAAGATCTCGGGGGGGCCACTGAAGCTTTCTTT. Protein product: CASSQDLGGATEAFF.

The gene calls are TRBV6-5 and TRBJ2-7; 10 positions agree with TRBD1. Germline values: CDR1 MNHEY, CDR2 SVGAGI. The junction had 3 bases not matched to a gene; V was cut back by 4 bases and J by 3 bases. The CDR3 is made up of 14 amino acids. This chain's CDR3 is CASSSRTGGYEQYF. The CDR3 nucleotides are TGTGCCAGCAGTTCCAGGACAGGGGGCTACGAGCAGTACTTC.

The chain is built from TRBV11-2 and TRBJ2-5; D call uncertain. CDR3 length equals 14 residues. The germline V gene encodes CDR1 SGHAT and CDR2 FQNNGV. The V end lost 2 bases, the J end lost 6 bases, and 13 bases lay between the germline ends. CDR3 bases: TGTGCCAGCAGCTTATCCGGCAGTGGGCAGACCCAGTACTTC. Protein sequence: CASSLSGSGQTQYF.